Detailed here is one TCR beta chain. No cognate antigen has been identified for it. The input lacks base qualities; no much larger clone sits a single base away. The sample is drawn from a study of T-cell memory formation after mild COVID-19 (dated by TCRdb to the early 2020s). Broadly, across the study: TCR sequence clusters from the two donors were largely donor specific. Longitudinal TCRalpha and TCRbeta repertoire sequencing tracked T-cell clones expanding and contracting after mild COVID-19 in a couple of donors. The cohort was made up of two young adult volunteers, one female and one male, who were previously healthy.

Here is what the overall study found, with its caveats: Some responding clones were detected in pre-infection memory, suggesting pre-existing cross-reactive memory T cells joined the SARS-CoV-2 response. Contracting CD4+ clones turned up mainly in the CM and EM memory subsets, whereas EMRA was where CD8+ clones were enriched. From day 15 to 85, contracting clones showed balanced CD4/CD8 phenotypes, whereas a second wave of clones that expanded from day 15 to 37 leaned towards CD4+. Whether the second-wave clones peaking on day 37 were SARS-CoV-2 specific was not confirmed. The study covered only a couple of mild cases, and larger cohorts including severe cases with pre-infection samples were considered necessary.

Ficoll-Paque density gradient centrifugation was used to isolate PBMCs. TCRdb names Illumina NovaSeq 6000 as the instrument used. Using 5'RACE with constant-segment primers, TCRalpha and TCRbeta cDNA libraries were constructed, with sample barcodes and unique molecular identifiers added in the process. Trizol reagent was used to extract RNA from every sample. The libraries were amplified in two PCR steps, and the second step added a second sample barcode and Illumina TruSeq adapters. Sequencing of the libraries was done on an Illumina NovaSeq, producing 2 x 150 bp paired-end reads. In the source study's methods: With migec v1.2.7, reads were demultiplexed and then collapsed into UMI-guided consensus sequences. Using mixcr v2.1.11, UMI consensuses were aligned to TRA and TRB V and J templates and then assembled into clonotypes. A clonotype was counted as expanded or contracted only if both edgeR and NoisET called the change significant, with noise models trained on biological replicates. For edgeR calls, the cutoffs were a false discovery rate-adjusted p below 0.01 and a log2 fold-change threshold of 1. PCA with hierarchical clustering of max-normalized trajectories of the 1000 most abundant clonotypes was used as exploratory dynamics analysis. Separately sequenced CD4+ and CD8+ repertoires were used to assign a CD4 or CD8 phenotype to each responding clone. TCRdb reworked the public reads: Q25 trimming with fastp, MiXCR clone assembly, productive beta chains retained. Records with the same CDR3 protein are collapsed into one entry carrying the most frequent genes and DNA. The authors' filters were not applied to this entry. The sample table contains 560,000 or so distinct CDR3 sequences; only one count was recorded for around a sixth of them. The biggest ten clones account for just over 8% of the sample.

The material sequenced was PBMCs or a T cell subset sorted from them (not recorded which). The sequence derives from an adult woman who had mild COVID-19 (a few samples of this study predate the infection). The sample titles of this study are shuffled in the database, so cell type and time point are left out; the donor was told from shared clones.

The sequenced DNA is TGCAGCGTTGAAATAGGGCAGGATGTCTCTGGGGCCAACGTCCTGACTTTC. This translates into CSVEIGQDVSGANVLTF. In this chain, TRBV29-1 is recombined with TRBJ2-6; too little of a D gene remains to name it. V is clipped by 2 bases and J by 0 bases, and the sequence between their germline boundaries is 14 bases long. The germline V gene sets CDR1 to SQVTM and CDR2 to ANQGSEA. The CDR3 starts with the cysteine, ends with the phenylalanine, and has 17 residues. The sequence is cut down to CDR3 DNA, 51 bases in frame from base 1.